This TCR beta chain appears in the sequencing data of a study of cytomegalovirus exposure and HLA in healthy donors. CDR3 length equals 15 residues. Per the germline V gene, CDR1 is LNHDA and CDR2 is SQIVND (reference sequence). V was pared by 5 bases and J by 5 bases, with 19 bases between. In the PCR, 60 Vbeta and 13 Jbeta primers were used. Sequencing used immunoSEQ multiplex PCR; TCRdb keeps in-frame clones, though not all of them. This listing includes about 84,000 clones. This chain uses TRBV19 with TRBJ2-7; weak D call: TRBD1 (6 bases). The specimen sequenced was PBMCs. This TCR came from a man aged 50 to 60 in good health and CMV-seronegative. The DNA for the CDR3 is TGTGCCAGTAGTCCTACGGAAGGGGGTTTCCACGAGCAGTACTTC. It translates to CASSPTEGGFHEQYF.